A selection of T cell receptor beta chains follows, all from one sample in a study of blood T cell repertoires in COVID-19. TCRdb's table, derived via immunoSEQ multiplex PCR, lists solely in-frame clones and lacks some. The table includes hundreds of thousands of clones, 80% to 90% detected once. Sequenced input: PBMCs or T cells enriched from blood (not recorded which). The receptors originated from a woman under 30 who had recovered from COVID-19. The CDR3 runs from the conserved cysteine through the conserved F or W. The D gene is left open where the match is weak. Clone size appears in some rows only: once, few, many, or a class for an expanded clone.

.,14,TRBJ1-4,TRBV7-9,.,TGTGCCAGCAGTTACCTTGAGGGTAATGAAAAACTGTTTTTT,CASSYLEGNEKLFF
few,17,TRBJ2-3,TRBV18,.,TGTGCCAGCTCACCACCCTACGAGCGGGTCTACACAGATACGCAGTATTTT,CASSPPYERVYTDTQYF
.,14,TRBJ1-4,TRBV6-5,.,TGTGCCAGCAAGAACGGACAGCCCCCCGAAAAACTGTTTTTT,CASKNGQPPEKLFF
.,15,TRBJ1-3,TRBV7-6,TRBD1,TGTGCCAGCAGCCCAGGGGGCTACTCTGGAAACACCATATATTTT,CASSPGGYSGNTIYF
.,13,TRBJ2-5,TRBV5-1,.,TGCGCCAGCAGCTTGGGACTAGGGGAGACCCAGTACTTC,CASSLGLGETQYF
once,12,TRBJ1-5,TRBV29-1,.,TGCAGCGTTGGGGCAGCCAATCAGCCCCAGCATTTT,CSVGAANQPQHF
.,14,TRBJ2-1,TRBV6-5,TRBD2,TGTGCCAGCAGTTACTCCACTAGCGGCCTGGAGCAGTTCTTC,CASSYSTSGLEQFF
once,13,TRBJ1-1,TRBV2,.,TGTGCCAGCAGACCCTCTGGAGGGAGAACGGCTTTCTTT,CASRPSGGRTAFF
.,17,TRBJ2-3,TRBV19,TRBD1,TGTGCCAGTAGTATATCGGTAGGGACAGGGGCGGCAGATACGCAGTATTTT,CASSISVGTGAADTQYF
.,17,TRBJ2-2,TRBV3-1/TRBV3-2,TRBD2,TGTGCCAGCAGCCTACTATCTAGCGGGGGTCTCACCGGGGAGCTGTTTTTT,CASSLLSSGGLTGELFF
.,14,TRBJ1-4,TRBV28,TRBD1,TGTGCCAGCAAAAAACAGGGGGCTGGAGAAAAACTGTTTTTT,CASKKQGAGEKLFF
.,15,TRBJ1-3,TRBV7-9,.,TGTGCCAGCAGCGGAACAGGGTTCTTTGGAAACACCATATATTTT,CASSGTGFFGNTIYF
.,16,TRBJ1-6,TRBV5-1,.,TGCGCCAGCAGCTCGAAAGGGGATTCCTATAATTCACCCCTCCACTTT,CASSSKGDSYNSPLHF
.,16,TRBJ2-1,TRBV2,TRBD2,TGTGCCAGCAGGACGGGACTAGCGGGGACGGGCAATGAGCAGTTCTTC,CASRTGLAGTGNEQFF
.,18,TRBJ2-4,TRBV19,.,TGTGCCAGTAGTATAGTAAGGGGCCAACCGGAGGCCAAAAACATTCAGTACTTC,CASSIVRGQPEAKNIQYF
.,16,TRBJ2-1,TRBV10-3,TRBD2,TGTGCCACAATGGAAGCTCTAGCGGACACCTACAATGAGCAGTTCTTC,CATMEALADTYNEQFF
.,14,TRBJ2-7,TRBV2,.,TGTGCCAGCATGCGGCTAGCCTCGGAGGGCGAGCAGTACTTC,CASMRLASEGEQYF
few,14,TRBJ1-2,TRBV5-1,.,TGCGCCAGCAGCCCGGAAGTAACAGGTGCTGGCTACACCTTC,CASSPEVTGAGYTF
.,18,TRBJ2-6,TRBV7-9,TRBD2,TGTGCCAGCAGCTTGAGGGGAGGGCTGGGTTCTGGGGCCAACGTCCTGACTTTC,CASSLRGGLGSGANVLTF
.,15,TRBJ2-3,TRBV7-2,.,TGTGCCAGCCTGCAGGGGGCGGGGGGGCTAGGTACGCAGTATTTT,CASLQGAGGLGTQYF
.,15,TRBJ1-5,TRBV18,.,TGTGCCAGCTCACCCGCCGGCAGGGCATATCAGCCCCAGCATTTT,CASSPAGRAYQPQHF
.,15,TRBJ2-7,TRBV5-4,TRBD2,TGTGCCAGCAGCTCCCGGACTAGCGGAACCTACGAGCAGTACTTC,CASSSRTSGTYEQYF